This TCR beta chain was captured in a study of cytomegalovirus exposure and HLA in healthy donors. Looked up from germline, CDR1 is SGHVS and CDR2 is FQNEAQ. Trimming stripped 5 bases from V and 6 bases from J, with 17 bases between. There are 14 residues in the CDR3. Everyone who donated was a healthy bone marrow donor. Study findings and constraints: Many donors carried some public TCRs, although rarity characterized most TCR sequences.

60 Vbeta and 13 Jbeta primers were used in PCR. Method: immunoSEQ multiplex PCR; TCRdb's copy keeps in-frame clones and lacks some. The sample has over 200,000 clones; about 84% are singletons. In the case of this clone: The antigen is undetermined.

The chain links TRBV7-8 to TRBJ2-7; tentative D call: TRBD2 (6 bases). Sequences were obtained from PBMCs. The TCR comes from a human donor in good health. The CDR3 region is CASSHAGSGSEQYF. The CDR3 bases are TGTGCCAGCAGCCACGCGGGGTCGGGGAGCGAGCAGTACTTC.